The 32 T cell receptor beta chains below all came from one sample that was sequenced in a study of metastatic and nonmetastatic thyroid tumors. Thyroid surgery took place with no prior treatment in any patient. TCRdb re-called clones via MiXCR from the PCR reads. The table records 70,000 or so clones, around 14% of them present only once. Sequencing used blood. Every receptor here comes from a male donor with papillary thyroid cancer or a benign thyroid nodule (not recorded which). Some clones in this sample may be carry-over from other donors' samples.

This clone was counted between two and nine times. A much bigger clone sits one base away, suggesting this may be a read error. The V gene is TRBV7-6, the J gene TRBJ2-3; 7 nucleotides agree with TRBD2. CDR1 SGHVS and CDR2 FNYEAQ come from the germline V gene. CDR3 length: 13 residues. The CDR3 here is CASRLAGGDTQYF. CDR3 nucleotide sequence: TGTGCCAGCAGATTAGCGGGTGGAGATACGCAGTATTTT.

At least ten counts were recorded for this clone. The chain joins TRBV5-1 to TRBJ2-2; the D gene is possibly TRBD1 (6 bases). Trimming left V 7 bases short and J 6 bases short, with 10 bases between. Germline assignment: CDR1 SGHRS and CDR2 YFSETQ. The CDR3 runs to 12 residues. The CDR3 DNA is TGCGCCAGCCACAGGGTCCCCGGGGAGCTGTTTTTT. Translated, it gives CASHRVPGELFF.

This clone was recorded many times. The same CDR3 is also encoded by other DNA sequences in this sample. The rearrangement links TRBV30 to TRBJ1-1; 7 positions agree with TRBD1. CDR1 GTSNPN and CDR2 SVGIG come from the germline V gene (reference sequence). V shed 0 bases and J 3 bases; nucleotides not matched to a gene: 1. This CDR3 contains 13 residues. As DNA, the CDR3 is TGTGCCTGGAGTGTCCAGGGGGACACTGAAGCTTTCTTT. It yields the protein CAWSVQGDTEAFF.

This clone was counted ten times or more. The chain has TRBV20-1 and TRBJ1-2; no clear D. Germline assignment: CDR1 DFQATT and CDR2 SNEGSKA (reference sequence). The CDR3 has 10 residues. With 5 bases removed from V and 5 bases from J, the gap between germline ends came to 6 bases. CDR3 nucleotide sequence: TGCAGTGCTTTTCTTTATGGCTACACCTTC. Protein: CSAFLYGYTF.

This clone was observed at least ten times. The chain recombines TRBV9 with TRBJ1-1; D is possibly TRBD1 (5 bases). Germline loops: CDR1 SGDLS, CDR2 YYNGEE. This CDR3 has 13 residues. Trimming took off 3 bases at V and 1 base at J, with 7 bases between the two ends. As DNA, the CDR3 is TGTGCCAGCAGCGAAGGGACGAACACTGAAGCTTTCTTT. This translates into CASSEGTNTEAFF.

This clone occurred many times. The sample holds other DNA sequences that translate to the same CDR3. The chain joins TRBV2 to TRBJ1-1; D gene ambiguous. Trimming cost V 2 bases and J 4 bases, with 17 bases left between them. Germline CDR1 SNHLY, CDR2 FYNNEI. This CDR3 is 16 amino acids long. CDR3 amino acids: CASSEKIVSPFTEAFF. The DNA for the CDR3 is TGTGCCAGCAGTGAAAAAATAGTTTCACCCTTCACTGAAGCTTTCTTT.

This clone was counted ten times or more. The V and J genes are TRBV12-3 or TRBV12-4 and TRBJ1-3; D not certain. The ends were cut back, 6 bases at V and 0 bases at J, with 6 bases in the middle. The CDR3 sequence is 13 residues long. The CDR3 sequence: CASRLSSGNTIYF. The CDR3 DNA reads TGTGCCAGCAGACTAAGCTCTGGAAACACCATATATTTT.

Concerning this clone itself: This may be a read error, as it is one base from a much larger clone. This sequence joins TRBV3-1 and TRBJ2-2, with unresolved D. The CDR3 totals 18 residues. Per the germline V gene, CDR1 is LGHDT and CDR2 is YNNKEL (reference sequence). Trimming pared 0 bases from V and 3 bases from J, leaving 17 bases between. In nucleotides, the CDR3 is TGTGCCAGCAGCCAAGAAAGGCGACTCCCTTTTGACACCGGGGAGCTGTTTTTT. Its translation is CASSQERRLPFDTGELFF.

This clone was observed at least ten times. In DNA, the CDR3 is TGTGCCAGCAGCCCCACCGGGACAAATAATTCACCCCTCCACTTT. This gives the protein CASSPTGTNNSPLHF. The chain couples TRBV7-2 to TRBJ1-6; D is possibly TRBD1 (6 bases). Germline assignment: CDR1 SGHTA and CDR2 FQGNSA. V lost 5 bases to trimming and J lost 5 bases, with 13 bases between them. The CDR3 covers 15 residues.

This clone was detected only a few times. This sequence joins TRBV11-1 and TRBJ1-1; 9 bases match TRBD1. The V segment lost 3 bases and the J segment 1 base; nucleotides outside the gene matches: 12. Germline CDR1 is SGHAT and CDR2 is FQDESV (reference sequence). CDR3 length: 18 residues. In DNA form, the CDR3 reads TGTGCCAGCAGCTTTCCCGGGACAGGGTCCTCCGCGAACACTGAAGCTTTCTTT. This translates into CASSFPGTGSSANTEAFF.

This sequence joins TRBV6-1 and TRBJ2-2; the match to TRBD2 covers 13 bases. The CDR3 length is 17 residues. Per the germline V gene, CDR1 is MNHNS and CDR2 is SASEGT. The junction had 7 bases not matched to a gene; V was cut back by 6 bases and J by 3 bases. The CDR3 spells CASRQTSGRVDTGELFF. The CDR3 DNA is TGTGCCAGCAGGCAAACTAGCGGGAGGGTTGACACCGGGGAGCTGTTTTTT.

This clone was found many times. Since a much larger clone is just one base distant, this may be a read error. The final CDR3 position lacks the conserved phenylalanine or tryptophan, pointing to a likely read error. The chain carries TRBV14 and TRBJ2-5; no reliable D call. Trimming removed 0 bases from V and 1 base from J, with 6 bases in between. The CDR3 is 14 residues long. Germline lookup yields CDR1 SGHDN and CDR2 FVKESK. The CDR3 nucleotides read TGTGCCAGCAGCCAAGAACCCCTCCAAGAGACCCAGTACCTC. It codes for CASSQEPLQETQYL.

This clone was detected ten times or more. The chain recombines TRBV5-1 with TRBJ2-7, with 8 bases lining up with TRBD2. Germline V CDR1 and CDR2: SGHRS, YFSETQ. Trimming removed 3 bases from V and 0 bases from J; junction bases left unmatched: 11. The CDR3 sequence is 17 residues long. The CDR3 DNA follows: TGCGCCAGCAGCTCCGGACTAGCTGCCTTCAGCTCCTACGAGCAGTACTTC. Translated: CASSSGLAAFSSYEQYF.

V is TRBV7-2 and J is TRBJ1-2, with 9 bases that match TRBD1. The V and J ends lost 5 bases and 4 bases, in that order; junction bases with no gene match: 8. CDR3 length: 15 residues. CDR1 is SGHTA and CDR2 is FQGNSA in the germline V gene. The CDR3 coding sequence is TGTGCCAGCAGCCCCGGACAGGGGATCCCCTATGGCTACACCTTC. It specifies CASSPGQGIPYGYTF.

In this sample, this clone turned up many times. This chain links TRBV12-3 or TRBV12-4 with TRBJ1-1; TRBD1 agrees at 7 bases. The CDR3 spans 13 residues. J lost 7 bases, V lost 6 bases, and 8 bases had no gene match. The CDR3 DNA sequence: TGTGCCAGCAGCCTAGGGGGCGCCGGTGAAGCTTTCTTT. Amino acid sequence: CASSLGGAGEAFF.

In this sample, this clone turned up many times. The J gene is TRBJ1-2, the V gene TRBV27; 7 nucleotides align to TRBD1. Germline CDR1 is MNHEY and CDR2 is SMNVEV (reference sequence). This CDR3 is 14 amino acids long. The V segment lost 5 bases and the J segment 7 bases; nucleotides outside the gene matches: 10. CDR3 in amino acids: CASSKKPRQGGYTF. CDR3 DNA: TGTGCCAGCAGTAAGAAACCGAGACAGGGTGGCTACACCTTC.

This clone was detected ten times or more. The V gene is TRBV5-1, the J gene TRBJ1-2; D possibly corresponds to TRBD1 (6 bases). Germline V gene lookup returns CDR1 SGHRS and CDR2 YFSETQ. Deletions cut 4 bases from V and 3 bases from J, with 22 bases between. The CDR3 runs to 17 residues. The CDR3 nucleotides read TGCGCCAGCAGCGCTCCGGACAGCAATCTACTACACTATGGCTACACCTTC. Its protein is CASSAPDSNLLHYGYTF.

Only a few counts were recorded for this clone. This rearrangement joins TRBV6-4 to TRBJ1-5; TRBD1 agrees at 8 bases. The CDR3 length is 14 residues. Germline V gene sequence: CDR1 MRHNA, CDR2 SNTAGT. The ends lost 10 bases at V and 4 bases at J; junction bases unmatched: 9. CDR3 region: CAIITGGANQPQHF. The CDR3, as DNA: TGTGCCATCATAACAGGGGGAGCGAATCAGCCCCAGCATTTT.

There are many counts of this clone. The chain recombines TRBV4-3 with TRBJ2-7; D might be TRBD2 (6 bases). The CDR3 sequence is 14 residues long. The V gene lost 0 bases and the J gene lost 7 bases, with 13 bases spanning the gap. CDR1 and CDR2 from the germline V gene are LGHNA and YSLEER. The CDR3 DNA reads TGCGCCAGCAGCCAAGATCGGATCGCGGGGGAGCAGTACTTC. Amino acid sequence: CASSQDRIAGEQYF.

This clone was found many times. The chain combines TRBV7-3 with TRBJ2-3, with 9 nucleotides matching TRBD2. Germline V gives CDR1 SGHTA, CDR2 FQGTGA. The CDR3 extends over 14 amino acids. J lost 5 bases, V lost 6 bases, and 6 bases had no gene match. The CDR3 DNA reads TGTGCCAGCAGTACCGCGGGAGGGGTAGATACGCAGTATTTT. This encodes CASSTAGGVDTQYF.

Comments on this clone: Compared with germline, one end of the junction differs, possibly owing to a read error. The rearrangement joins TRBV4-2 to TRBJ2-4; 8 bases match TRBD2. CDR1 is LGHNA, CDR2 YNFKEQ, per germline. CDR3 length: 17 amino acids. The CDR3 bases are TGTTCCAGCAGCCAAGGATACGGGGGGGAGTCCAAAAACATTCAGTACTTC. Its translation: CSSSQGYGGESKNIQYF.

This clone showed up many times. The rearrangement joins TRBV20-1 to TRBJ2-7, with D perhaps assigned TRBD1 or TRBD2 (5 bases each). Trimming took off 0 bases at V and 4 bases at J, with 16 bases between the two ends. This CDR3 comprises 15 residues. CDR1 DFQATT and CDR2 SNEGSKA come from the germline V gene (reference sequence). The CDR3 protein is CSARDRAGRFYEQYF. The CDR3 nucleotides are TGCAGTGCTAGAGATAGGGCAGGGAGATTTTACGAGCAGTACTTC.

With respect to this clone: Being one base from a much bigger clone, this may be a read error. The chain recombines TRBV20-1 with TRBJ2-5; tentative D call: TRBD1 (5 bases). This CDR3 has 14 residues. Germline CDR1 reads DFQATT; CDR2 reads SNEGSKA (reference sequence). The CDR3 loop reads CSARDYGWGETKYF. DNA for the CDR3: TGCAGTGCTAGAGACTACGGTTGGGGCGAGACCAAGTACTTC.

A few counts support this clone. V gene TRBV10-1 combines with J gene TRBJ2-1, with 11 bases fitting TRBD1. V trimming: 6 bases; J trimming: 7 bases; junction bases outside the gene matches: 5. The germline CDR1 and CDR2 sequences are WNHNN and SYGVQD (reference sequence). The CDR3 extends over 14 amino acids. The CDR3 reads CASSGTGGWNEQFF. CDR3 DNA: TGCGCCAGCAGCGGGACAGGGGGTTGGAATGAGCAGTTCTTC.

Only a few counts were recorded for this clone. This chain links TRBV12-3 or TRBV12-4 with TRBJ1-2; D is unclear. There are 12 residues in the CDR3. The V and J ends lost 4 bases and 4 bases respectively, with 7 bases between them. CDR3 residues: CASSSVLYGYTF. The DNA for the CDR3 is TGTGCCAGCAGTTCCGTTCTCTATGGCTACACCTTC.

In its sample, this clone was seen many times. The genes are TRBV15 and TRBJ1-6, with a weak D call TRBD1 (6 bases). The CDR3 is 12 residues long. Germline CDR1 is LNHNV and CDR2 is YYDKDF (reference sequence). The V gene lost 10 bases and the J gene lost 9 bases, with 13 bases spanning the gap. This CDR3 is CAIGQLASPLHF. CDR3 DNA sequence: TGTGCCATCGGACAGCTGGCTTCACCCCTCCACTTT.

This clone came up many times. This rearrangement joins TRBV13 to TRBJ2-3; 10 nucleotides agree with TRBD2. The CDR3 runs 17 residues. Germline V gives CDR1 PRHDT, CDR2 FYEKMQ (reference sequence). After removal of 1 base from V and 1 base from J, the junction contained 5 bases not matched to a gene. CDR3 in DNA: TGTGCCAGCAGCTTAGTGGCTAGCGGGAGTGGCACAGATACGCAGTATTTT. Its translation: CASSLVASGSGTDTQYF.

At least ten counts were recorded for this clone. The rearrangement joins TRBV7-2 to TRBJ1-2, with 10 bases identical to TRBD1. V lost 5 bases, J lost 3 bases, and 12 bases stayed unmatched. The CDR3 totals 17 residues. Germline assignment: CDR1 SGHTA and CDR2 FQGNSA. The CDR3 spells CASSRRPGQGEDYGYTF. CDR3 DNA: TGTGCCAGCAGCCGACGCCCTGGACAGGGGGAAGACTATGGCTACACCTTC.

This clone was picked up many times. The CDR3 protein is CASSLDWREGPYEQYV. CDR3 bases: TGTGCCAGCAGCTTAGATTGGCGGGAGGGTCCCTACGAGCAGTACGTC. The V and J genes are TRBV11-2 and TRBJ2-7, with 9 bases lining up with TRBD2. The germline gives CDR1 SGHAT, CDR2 FQNNGV. V gave up 0 bases and J gave up 2 bases; unmatched junction bases: 5. The CDR3 is 16 amino acids.

This clone was detected only a few times. Possible read error: a much larger clone is one base away. This CDR3 is also generated by other DNA sequences in the sample. The chain uses TRBV20-1 and TRBJ2-1; D perhaps matches TRBD2 (6 bases). Germline values: CDR1 DFQATT, CDR2 SNEGSKA (reference sequence). CDR3 length: 13 amino acids. CDR3 sequence: CSARVAGSNEQFF. The DNA of the CDR3 is TGCAGTGCTAGAGTGGCGGGAAGCAATGAACAGTTCTTC.

This clone was seen many times. The identical CDR3 is also encoded by other nucleotide sequences in the sample. The gene calls are TRBV24-1 and TRBJ2-4; TRBD1 matches at 10 bases. Germline loops: CDR1 KGHDR, CDR2 SFDVKD. Unmatched junction bases numbered 3, after V lost 4 bases and J lost 1 base. The CDR3 sequence is 16 residues long. The CDR3 coding sequence is TGTGCCACCAGTGAGACGGGACAGGGGGCCAAAAACATTCAGTACTTC. This codes for CATSETGQGAKNIQYF.

In this sample, this clone turned up many times. The rearrangement uses TRBV6-1 and TRBJ1-3; 8 positions match TRBD1. Per germline, CDR1 MNHNS and CDR2 SASEGT. The CDR3 length is 15 residues. Trimming cost V 5 bases and J 0 bases; bases outside gene matches: 3. The CDR3 DNA reads TGTGCCAGCAGTTTCACAGGGGGCTCTGGAAACACCATATATTTT. Protein: CASSFTGGSGNTIYF.